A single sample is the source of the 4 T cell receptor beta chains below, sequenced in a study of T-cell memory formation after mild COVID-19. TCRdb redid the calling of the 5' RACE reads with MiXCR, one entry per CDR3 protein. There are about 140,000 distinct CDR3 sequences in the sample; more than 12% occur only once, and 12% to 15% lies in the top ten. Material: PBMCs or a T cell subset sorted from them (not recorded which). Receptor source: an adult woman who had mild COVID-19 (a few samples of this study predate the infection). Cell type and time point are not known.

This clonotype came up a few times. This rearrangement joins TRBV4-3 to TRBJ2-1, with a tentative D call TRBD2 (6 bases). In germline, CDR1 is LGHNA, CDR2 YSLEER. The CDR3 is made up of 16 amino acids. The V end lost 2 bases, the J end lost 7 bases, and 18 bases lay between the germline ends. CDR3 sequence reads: CASSQSGPGLSNEQFF. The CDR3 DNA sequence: TGCGCCAGCAGCCAATCTGGCCCGGGACTTTCTAATGAGCAGTTCTTC.

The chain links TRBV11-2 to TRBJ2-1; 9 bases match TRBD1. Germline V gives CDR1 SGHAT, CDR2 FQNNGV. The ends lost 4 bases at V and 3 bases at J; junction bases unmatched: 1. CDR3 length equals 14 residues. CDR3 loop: CASSSDRGYNEQFF. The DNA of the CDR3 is TGTGCCAGCAGCTCGGACAGGGGCTACAATGAGCAGTTCTTC. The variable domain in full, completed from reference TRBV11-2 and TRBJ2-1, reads EAGVAQSPRYKIIEKRQSVAFWCNPISGHATLYWYQQILGQGPKLLIQFQNNGVVDDSQLPKDRFSAERLKGVDSTLKIQPAKLEDSAVYLCASSSDRGYNEQFFGPGTRLTVL.

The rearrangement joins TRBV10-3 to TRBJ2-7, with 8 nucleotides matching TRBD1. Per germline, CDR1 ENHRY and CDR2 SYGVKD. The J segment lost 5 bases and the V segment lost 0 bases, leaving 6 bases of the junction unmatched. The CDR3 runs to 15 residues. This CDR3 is CAISESQGAVDEQYF. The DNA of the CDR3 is TGTGCCATCAGTGAGTCCCAGGGGGCGGTCGACGAGCAGTACTTC.

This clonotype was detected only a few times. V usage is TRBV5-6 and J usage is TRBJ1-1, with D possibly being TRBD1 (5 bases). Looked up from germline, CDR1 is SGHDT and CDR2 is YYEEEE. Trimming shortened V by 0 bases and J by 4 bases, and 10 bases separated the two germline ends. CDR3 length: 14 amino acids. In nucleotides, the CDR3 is TGTGCCAGCAGCTTGGGGGGTGGGGGCACTGAAGCTTTCTTT. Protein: CASSLGGGGTEAFF.